Listed below are T cell receptor beta chains from one sample, sequenced in a study of T cells in Graves' hyperthyroidism and ophthalmopathy. One entry per CDR3 protein results from TCRdb running MiXCR on the multiplex PCR reads. The table has approximately 400,000 distinct CDR3 sequences, approximately 13% seen once; the top ten hold 9.5% to 11%. The sequencing sample was made of blood. The receptors originated from a woman between 55 and 75 years old with Graves' hyperthyroidism. Each CDR3 is given with its conserved first and last residue. The order of the fields is clone size, D gene, J gene, V gene, CDR3 protein, CDR3 DNA. The D gene is left open where the match is weak. Expanded clones get a size class; other rows say once, few or many, or leave the size out.

>NA|NA|TRBJ2-7|TRBV15
CATSRDYGNSYEQYF
TGTGCCACCAGCAGAGATTACGGGAACTCCTACGAGCAGTACTTC
>many|NA|TRBJ2-3|TRBV5-1
CASSSERDTQYF
TGCGCCAGCAGCTCCGAACGAGATACGCAGTATTTT
>few|TRBD2|TRBJ2-1|TRBV6-1
CASRGLAGERQFF
TGTGCCTCACGGGGACTAGCGGGAGAAAGACAGTTCTTC
>many|NA|TRBJ1-1|TRBV5-8
CASSFSPFLMLNTEAFF
TGTGCCAGCAGCTTTTCTCCGTTTCTCATGTTGAACACTGAAGCTTTCTTT
>NA|NA|TRBJ1-4|TRBV4-2
CASSQVVGGATEKLFF
TGTGCCAGCAGCCAAGTAGTGGGGGGCGCAACTGAAAAACTGTTTTTT
>many|TRBD2|TRBJ2-7|TRBV6-1
CASSEAPSGSLCEQYF
TGTGCCAGCAGTGAAGCGCCTAGCGGGAGTTTATGTGAGCAGTACTTC
>few|TRBD1|TRBJ2-7|TRBV12-5
CASAGQGNEQYF
TGTGCTAGTGCGGGACAGGGGAACGAGCAGTACTTC
>NA|NA|TRBJ2-1|TRBV24-1
CATSDPTGHNEQFF
TGTGCCACCAGTGATCCCACGGGGCACAATGAGCAGTTCTTC
>many|NA|TRBJ1-2|TRBV18
CASSPLDDPYGYTF
TGTGCCAGCTCACCCTTGGACGATCCCTATGGCTACACCTTC
>many|TRBD1|TRBJ1-6|TRBV5-1
CASSDQGGAISPLHF
TGCGCCAGCAGCGACCAGGGGGGGGCTATTTCACCCCTCCACTTT
>NA|NA|TRBJ1-2|TRBV6-2/TRBV6-3
CASSYSSRYYGYTF
TGTGCCAGCAGTTACTCGTCACGGTACTATGGCTACACCTTC
>many|TRBD1|TRBJ2-3|TRBV3-1
CASSLRGRVTDTQYF
TGTGCCAGCAGCCTCAGGGGGCGGGTCACAGATACGCAGTATTTC
>few|NA|TRBJ2-5|TRBV20-1
CSVPELMGKTQYF
TGCAGTGTACCTGAATTAATGGGGAAGACCCAGTACTTC
>NA|TRBD1|TRBJ1-4|TRBV7-6
CASSLAGTGEKLFF
TGTGCCAGCAGCTTAGCTGGGACAGGGGAAAAACTGTTTTTT
>few|TRBD2|TRBJ2-1|TRBV20-1
CSARDKLAGGLYNEQFF
TGCAGTGCTAGAGATAAATTAGCGGGGGGATTATACAATGAGCAGTTCTTC
>NA|NA|TRBJ2-1|TRBV2
CASSEALGNEQFF
TGTGCCAGCAGTGAAGCGTTGGGTAATGAGCAGTTCTTC
>NA|NA|TRBJ2-7|TRBV12-3/TRBV12-4
CASSLVGTNDYEQYF
TGTGCCAGCAGTTTGGTCGGCACTAACGACTACGAGCAGTACTTC
>NA|NA|TRBJ2-7|TRBV6-2/TRBV6-3
CASSPGEYEQYF
TGTGCCAGCAGTCCCGGGGAGTACGAGCAGTACTTC
>many|NA|TRBJ1-2|TRBV28
CASSLVGRRGYGYTF
TGTGCCAGCAGTTTAGTCGGACGCCGCGGGTATGGCTACACCTTC
>many|TRBD2|TRBJ2-5|TRBV24-1
CATSDPGRQETQYF
TGTGCCACCAGTGATCCCGGGAGGCAAGAGACCCAGTACTTC
>NA|NA|TRBJ1-2|TRBV6-6
CASSYTDTGKKHGYTF
TGTGCCAGCAGTTACACGGATACAGGGAAGAAGCATGGCTACACCTTC
>many|NA|TRBJ2-1|TRBV7-8
CASSLGGGMVRDEQFF
TGTGCCAGCAGCTTAGGGGGCGGGATGGTGAGGGATGAGCAGTTCTTC
>NA|TRBD2|TRBJ2-7|TRBV5-1
CASREATSRSYEQYF
TGCGCCAGCAGGGAAGCGACTAGCAGGTCGTACGAGCAGTACTTC
>many|NA|TRBJ1-2|TRBV24-1
CATSDSDRSYGYTF
TGTGCCACCAGTGACTCTGACAGATCCTATGGCTACACCTTC
>many|TRBD1|TRBJ1-1|TRBV29-1
CSVAGTGGRGKAFF
TGCAGCGTCGCAGGCACAGGGGGGAGGGGCAAAGCTTTCTTT
>NA|TRBD2|TRBJ2-1|TRBV6-6
CASSYSGLWTAELAVNYNEQFF
TGTGCCAGCAGTTACTCCGGGTTATGGACCGCAGAGCTAGCGGTAAACTACAATGAGCAGTTCTTC
>many|NA|TRBJ1-1|TRBV3-1
CASSQQSTEAFF
TGTGCCAGCAGCCAACAAAGCACTGAAGCTTTCTTT
>few|TRBD2|TRBJ2-1|TRBV4-1
CASSQEWRGTGDEQFF
TGCGCCAGCAGCCAAGAATGGCGGGGGACGGGCGATGAGCAGTTCTTC
>many|TRBD2|TRBJ2-1|TRBV28
CASSPSTSGRLGEQFF
TGTGCCAGCAGTCCCTCCACTAGCGGGAGATTAGGTGAGCAGTTCTTC